The 13 T cell receptor beta chains below come from one sample, sequenced in a study of Graves' ophthalmopathy and Graves' hyperthyroidism. CDR3 regions of TCR beta were amplified from RNA transcripts. The first-round RT-PCR employed HTBI primers together with the Qiagen OneStep RT-PCR kit. A multiplex PCR was then performed as the second round. One entry per CDR3 protein, called by TCRdb with MiXCR from the multiplex PCR reads. The sample comprises over a million distinct CDR3 sequences, about two fifths of which are singletons, and over 8.5% rests with the top ten. Input material: peripheral blood or thyroid tissue (not recorded which). The source is an adult man with Graves' hyperthyroidism.

This clonotype was seen ten or more times. V and J are TRBV20-1 and TRBJ2-7, with D tentatively TRBD1 (5 bases). The CDR3 consists of 18 residues. Germline CDR1 and CDR2: DFQATT and SNEGSKA (reference sequence). Trimming took off 1 base at V and 0 bases at J, with 22 bases between the two ends. CDR3 DNA sequence: TGCAGTGCTAGAGTTAACGGACGACCGACAGCGAGCTCCTACGAGCAGTACTTC. Translated: CSARVNGRPTASSYEQYF.

J is TRBJ2-7 and V is TRBV10-1; the match to TRBD1 covers 10 bases. The CDR3 covers 13 residues. The germline gives CDR1 WNHNN, CDR2 SYGVQD (reference sequence). With 6 bases clipped from V and 3 bases from J, the junction kept 2 bases outside the gene matches. DNA of the CDR3: TGCGCCAGCAGGGGACAGGGGTACTACGAGCAGTACTTC. It is translated as CASRGQGYYEQYF.

This sequence joins TRBV12-3 or TRBV12-4 and TRBJ1-1; no clear D gene. Trimming left V 1 base short and J 13 bases short, with 13 bases between. The CDR3 contains 12 residues. CDR3 amino acids: CASSLEAGKGFF. Written as DNA, the CDR3 is TGTGCCAGCAGTTTAGAGGCCGGGAAAGGTTTCTTT.

This clonotype was seen ten or more times. This chain uses TRBV20-1 with TRBJ2-5, with a weak D call TRBD2 (5 bases). The CDR3 loop spans 15 amino acids. The germline V and J ends were trimmed by 6 bases and 0 bases, with 17 bases remaining between them. Germline loops: CDR1 DFQATT, CDR2 SNEGSKA (reference sequence). The CDR3: CSARSVGGYQETQYF. The CDR3, as DNA: TGCAGTGCCCGATCAGTTGGAGGTTACCAAGAGACCCAGTACTTC.

In its sample, this clonotype was seen many times. V gene TRBV12-3 or TRBV12-4 combines with J gene TRBJ1-5; no definite D call. Trimming cost V 0 bases and J 4 bases, with 4 bases left between them. CDR3 size: 13 residues. CDR3: CASSLAWNQPQHF. In nucleotides, the CDR3 is TGTGCCAGCAGTTTAGCGTGGAATCAGCCCCAGCATTTT.

As concerns this clonotype: A read error may produce the germline difference seen at one junction end. This chain links TRBV10-3 with TRBJ1-1; unclear D gene. The CDR3 totals 14 residues. The germline CDR1 and CDR2 sequences are ENHRY and SYGVKD. The CDR3 nucleotides are TGTGCCAGCAGTTACTCGAATCAACTAATTGAAGCTTTCTTT. This translates into CASSYSNQLIEAFF.

This clonotype was picked up a small number of times. This chain joins TRBV19 and TRBJ1-5; TRBD1 agrees at 11 bases. Germline loops: CDR1 LNHDA, CDR2 SQIVND (reference sequence). The CDR3 is 17 amino acids. Losses at the gene ends were 5 bases for V and 4 bases for J; bases not matched to a gene: 10. The CDR3 is CASSPTDRGRKNQPQHF. The CDR3 DNA reads TGTGCCAGTAGTCCAACGGACAGGGGGCGTAAAAATCAGCCCCAGCATTTT.

This chain links TRBV20-1 with TRBJ2-7; D call uncertain. Looked up from germline, CDR1 is DFQATT and CDR2 is SNEGSKA (reference sequence). V lost 1 base, J lost 2 bases, and 12 bases lay in between. The CDR3 runs to 14 residues. The DNA for the CDR3 is TGCAGTGCTAGAGCAAAGGGCAGAACCTACGAGCAGTACTTC. This translates into CSARAKGRTYEQYF.

This clonotype was picked up many times. The rearrangement uses TRBV7-9 and TRBJ2-5, with no clear D. CDR1 is SEHNR and CDR2 is FQNEAQ in the germline V gene (reference sequence). Trimming removed 1 base at V and 2 bases at J, with 11 bases between. The CDR3 runs 15 residues. This CDR3 reads CASSLGLGRQETQYF. The CDR3 DNA reads TGTGCCAGCAGCTTAGGTCTGGGCAGGCAAGAGACCCAGTACTTC.

This clonotype was seen ten or more times. The CDR3 DNA follows: TGTGCCAGCAGCCCGCTTTATCAGCTCGGGCAGTACTTC. Protein product: CASSPLYQLGQYF. V usage is TRBV14 and J usage is TRBJ2-7, with D unresolved. The CDR3 contains 13 residues. V was shortened by 4 bases and J by 9 bases, with 16 bases between the two germline ends. Germline lookup yields CDR1 SGHDN and CDR2 FVKESK.

The sample holds many counts of this clonotype. V is TRBV10-3 and J is TRBJ1-1; D gene uncertain. The CDR3 totals 13 residues. Trimming took 6 bases from V and 1 from J, leaving 9 bases between them. Germline CDR1 ENHRY, CDR2 SYGVKD. The CDR3 DNA reads as TGTGCCATCAGCGTAGAGGCGAACACTGAAGCTTTCTTT. It specifies CAISVEANTEAFF.

A few counts support this clonotype. The chain carries TRBV6-6 and TRBJ2-5; 9 bases match TRBD2. Germline V gene sequence: CDR1 MNHNY, CDR2 SVGAGI (reference sequence). The CDR3 loop spans 16 amino acids. V lost 6 bases to trimming and J lost 2 bases; unmatched junction nucleotides: 10. The CDR3 loop is CASSRRAGGMQETQYF. Written as DNA, the CDR3 is TGTGCCAGCAGCCGGAGGGCGGGGGGGATGCAAGAGACCCAGTACTTC.

There are many counts of this clonotype. This rearrangement joins TRBV20-1 to TRBJ1-5; no clear D. V lost 3 bases and J 2 bases, leaving 11 bases between the germline ends. Germline assignment: CDR1 DFQATT and CDR2 SNEGSKA (reference sequence). This CDR3 has 14 residues. CDR3 protein: CSARLGLGNQPQHF. For the CDR3, the DNA is TGCAGTGCTAGGTTGGGGTTGGGCAATCAGCCCCAGCATTTT.